These 30 T cell receptor beta chains share one sample of origin, sequenced in a study of human T cells and chemical hapten exposure. TCRdb processed the RACE reads anew with MiXCR; each CDR3 protein has one entry. Of 95,000 to 150,000 distinct CDR3 sequences listed, 11% were seen once; the top ten hold under 2.5%. The sample's time point: patch test 3, about 24 weeks after DPC sensitization. Treatment: therapeutic diphenylcyclopropenone sensitization with weekly scalp DPC. The sample was whole blood, taken in connection with sensitization to the hapten diphenylcyclopropenone (DPC). The source is a woman aged 45-65 years with alopecia areata. Some clones in this sample may be carry-over from other donors' samples.

This clonotype was recorded at least ten times. The chain couples TRBV29-1 to TRBJ1-1; D remains unclear. Germline V gene lookup returns CDR1 SQVTM and CDR2 ANQGSEA. This CDR3 region has 12 residues. Trimming left V 3 bases short and J 11 bases short, with 16 bases between. In DNA form, the CDR3 reads TGCAGCGTTGAGGGCCCACTCTCGTATGCTTTCTTT. Protein product: CSVEGPLSYAFF. Using reference TRBV29-1 and TRBJ1-1 for the parts outside the CDR3, the full variable domain is SAVISQKPSRDICQRGTSLTIQCQVDSQVTMMFWYRQQPGQSLTLIATANQGSEATYESGFVIDKFPISRPNLTFSTLTVSNMSPEDSSIYLCSVEGPLSYAFFGQGTRLTVV.

The chain recombines TRBV4-3 with TRBJ1-1; D not certain. Germline CDR1 LGHNA, CDR2 YSLEER. The CDR3 contains 13 residues. Trimming removed 2 bases at V and 1 base at J, with 5 bases between. CDR3 in DNA: TGCGCCAGCAGCCAACGCCAGAACACTGAAGCTTTCTTT. It specifies CASSQRQNTEAFF.

This chain uses TRBV7-9 with TRBJ2-1; D might be TRBD1 or TRBD2, each matching 6 bases. Trimming took 6 bases from V and 5 from J, leaving 17 bases between them. Germline V gives CDR1 SEHNR, CDR2 FQNEAQ (reference sequence). CDR3 size: 15 residues. CDR3 residues: CASSFSGQTNNEQFF. CDR3 coding DNA: TGTGCCAGCAGTTTTAGCGGACAGACGAACAATGAGCAGTTCTTC.

The chain uses TRBV20-1 and TRBJ2-1; TRBD2 matches 8 bases. The CDR3 contains 15 residues. Losses at the gene ends were 2 bases for V and 7 bases for J; bases not matched to a gene: 10. Germline V CDR1 and CDR2: DFQATT, SNEGSKA (reference sequence). CDR3 amino acids: CSARPAGDPLNEQFF. The CDR3 bases are TGCAGTGCTAGACCAGCGGGAGACCCTCTTAATGAGCAGTTCTTC.

In its sample, this clonotype was seen a few times. This chain uses TRBV7-8 with TRBJ1-5, with TRBD1 identical over 8 bases. Losses at the gene ends were 5 bases for V and 11 bases for J; bases not matched to a gene: 17. The CDR3 is made up of 16 amino acids. Germline-derived CDR1 and CDR2 are SGHVS and FQNEAQ. The DNA for the CDR3 is TGTGCCAGCAGCCCTCCCGGGGCGGACAGGGTTATCTCCCAGCATTTT. This translates into CASSPPGADRVISQHF.

The chain combines TRBV2 with TRBJ1-5; no reliable D call. V was trimmed by 0 bases and J by 0 bases, leaving 15 bases between them. The CDR3 has 18 amino acids. The germline V gene has CDR1 SNHLY and CDR2 FYNNEI. CDR3 sequence (DNA): TGTGCCAGCAGTGAAGCGCCCCAGGACGGCTATAGCAATCAGCCCCAGCATTTT. Translating gives CASSEAPQDGYSNQPQHF.

This clonotype has more than one count but fewer than ten. The V and J genes are TRBV2 and TRBJ1-4, with D hard to call. CDR1 is SNHLY and CDR2 is FYNNEI in the germline V gene. The CDR3 extends over 18 amino acids. Trimming stripped 0 bases from V and 3 bases from J, with 17 bases between. DNA for the CDR3: TGTGCCAGCAGTGAAGCGCTTCCGTTTAAGGGAGCTAATGAAAAACTGTTTTTT. Translated: CASSEALPFKGANEKLFF.

This sequence joins TRBV18 and TRBJ1-5; D is perhaps TRBD1 (6 bases). The V gene's germline CDR1 is KGHSH and CDR2 LQKENI. Between the trimmed V and J ends, which lost 6 bases and 5 bases, there was a span of 17 bases. The CDR3 is 15 amino acids. As DNA, the CDR3 is TGTGCCAGCTCGTTGGGGCTGACAGGTGATCAGCCCCAGCATTTT. Its protein product is CASSLGLTGDQPQHF.

This clonotype was recorded many times. The chain employs TRBV4-1 and TRBJ2-7, with D uncertain. V was clipped by 1 base and J by 0 bases, with 10 bases between them. CDR1 is MGHRA and CDR2 is YSYEKL in the germline V gene. CDR3 size: 15 residues. For the CDR3, the DNA is TGCGCCAGCAGCCAAGCGACTCTCAGCTCCTACGAGCAGTACTTC. The encoded protein is CASSQATLSSYEQYF.

The chain employs TRBV29-1 and TRBJ2-3; D is possibly TRBD2 (7 bases). CDR3 size: 14 residues. CDR1 SQVTM and CDR2 ANQGSEA come from the germline V gene. V was cut by 7 bases and J by 4 bases, with 18 bases left in between. The CDR3 nucleotides read TGCAGCGCAGGGGAGGGCTTTGCCCCAGATACGCAGTATTTT. It yields the protein CSAGEGFAPDTQYF.

This clonotype appeared a few times. The genes are TRBV5-1 and TRBJ1-2, with 8 positions matching TRBD1. The trim removed 4 bases at V and 2 bases at J, leaving 7 bases unmatched. The CDR3 extends over 15 amino acids. The germline CDR1 and CDR2 sequences are SGHRS and YFSETQ. CDR3: CASSLGDRSNYGYTF. The CDR3 DNA follows: TGCGCCAGCAGCCTAGGGGACAGGTCGAACTATGGCTACACCTTC.

The sample holds many counts of this clonotype. The chain combines TRBV18 with TRBJ2-1, with 7 positions matching TRBD1. V shed 6 bases and J 4 bases; nucleotides not matched to a gene: 9. Germline V CDR1 and CDR2: KGHSH, LQKENI. The CDR3 is 15 residues long. CDR3: CASSPLGQHYNEQFF. In nucleotides, the CDR3 is TGTGCCAGCTCCCCTTTGGGACAGCATTACAATGAGCAGTTCTTC.

This chain connects TRBV18 to TRBJ2-3; D is perhaps TRBD2 (6 bases). Trimming pared 2 bases from V and 2 bases from J, leaving 11 bases between. CDR1 and CDR2 (germline): KGHSH, LQKENI. CDR3 size: 15 residues. In DNA, the CDR3 is TGTGCCAGCTCACCAGGCGGGACCATCACAGATACGCAGTATTTT. Protein: CASSPGGTITDTQYF.

This clonotype was found many times. The V and J genes are TRBV28 and TRBJ2-2; D gene uncertain. This CDR3 contains 11 residues. V lost 7 bases, J lost 7 bases, and 7 bases lay in between. The germline CDR1 and CDR2 sequences are MDHEN and SYDVKM. This CDR3 reads CASNYGGELFF. The CDR3 bases are TGTGCCAGCAACTACGGCGGGGAGCTGTTTTTT.

The chain uses TRBV7-9 and TRBJ2-1, with D perhaps matching TRBD2 (6 bases). V was shortened by 5 bases and J by 4 bases, with 24 bases between the two germline ends. The CDR3 extends over 18 amino acids. Per germline, CDR1 SEHNR and CDR2 FQNEAQ (reference sequence). CDR3 amino acids: CASSTSNGPSAGYNEQFF. The DNA of the CDR3 is TGTGCCAGCAGCACAAGCAACGGGCCCTCGGCGGGGTACAATGAGCAGTTCTTC.

This clonotype has just a few counts. An end of the junction does not agree with germline; a read error may underlie this. This chain connects TRBV3-1 to TRBJ1-2; TRBD1 matches 11 bases. The CDR3 covers 16 residues. CDR1 and CDR2 from the germline V gene are LGHDT and YNNKEL (reference sequence). CDR3 sequence: CASRQGGDRGNYGYTF. In DNA form, the CDR3 reads TGTGCCAGCAGACAAGGGGGGGACAGGGGGAACTATGGCTACACCTTC. Based on the CDR3 plus reference TRBV3-1 and TRBJ1-2, the full variable domain is DTAVSQTPKYLVTQMGNDKSIKCEQNLGHDTMYWYKQDSKKFLKIMFSYNNKELIINETVPNRFSPKSPDKAHLNLHINSLELGDSAVYFCASRQGGDRGNYGYTFGSGTRLTVV.

This clonotype was observed at least ten times. J is TRBJ1-1 and V is TRBV7-9; possible D gene TRBD1, 5 bases. CDR1 and CDR2 from the germline V gene are SEHNR and FQNEAQ (reference sequence). The CDR3 length is 14 residues. Trimming left V 4 bases short and J 5 bases short, with 14 bases between. CDR3: CASSSTGGSTEAFF. The CDR3 coding sequence is TGTGCCAGCAGCTCAACAGGAGGGAGTACTGAAGCTTTCTTT. Complete variable domain (other parts from reference TRBV7-9 and TRBJ1-1): DTGVSQNPRHKITKRGQNVTFRCDPISEHNRLYWYRQTLGQGPEFLTYFQNEAQLEKSRLLSDRFSAERPKGSFSTLEIQRTEQGDSAMYLCASSSTGGSTEAFFGQGTRLTVV.

This rearrangement joins TRBV28 to TRBJ2-6; 7 bases match TRBD1. With V trimmed by 3 bases and J by 0 bases, 5 bases remained unmatched. Per germline, CDR1 MDHEN and CDR2 SYDVKM. The CDR3 has 17 residues. The CDR3: CASSFSTGSSGANVLTF. The CDR3 region has the DNA TGTGCCAGCAGTTTCTCGACAGGGAGCTCTGGGGCCAACGTCCTGACTTTC.

This clonotype appeared many times. The genes are TRBV4-1 and TRBJ2-5, with 8 bases lining up with TRBD2. The CDR3 consists of 15 residues. The ends lost 1 base at V and 5 bases at J; junction bases unmatched: 6. Germline V CDR1 and CDR2: MGHRA, YSYEKL. The CDR3 spells CASSQGWGGRETQYF. The CDR3 DNA follows: TGCGCCAGCAGCCAAGGATGGGGCGGGAGGGAGACCCAGTACTTC.

This CDR3 is CASSLGQGRGNQPQHF. In nucleotides, the CDR3 is TGTGCCAGCAGCCTGGGACAGGGTCGGGGCAATCAGCCCCAGCATTTT. This chain links TRBV12-3 or TRBV12-4 with TRBJ1-5; 9 bases line up with TRBD1. V lost 6 bases, J lost 2 bases, and 8 bases stayed unmatched. This CDR3 has 16 amino acids.

This clonotype was seen at least ten times. The rearrangement joins TRBV5-1 to TRBJ2-7; TRBD2 aligns across 7 bases. The ends lost 4 bases at V and 0 bases at J; junction bases unmatched: 7. CDR1 and CDR2 from the germline V gene are SGHRS and YFSETQ. CDR3 length equals 15 residues. CDR3 sequence: CASSPGLSPSYEQYF. Here the CDR3 DNA reads TGCGCCAGCAGCCCGGGACTATCTCCCTCCTACGAGCAGTACTTC. Full variable domain (rest looked up from reference TRBV5-1 and TRBJ2-7): KAGVTQTPRYLIKTRGQQVTLSCSPISGHRSVSWYQQTPGQGLQFLFEYFSETQRNKGNFPGRFSGRQFSNSRSEMNVSTLELGDSALYLCASSPGLSPSYEQYFGPGTRLTVT.

This clonotype appeared a few times. In DNA, the CDR3 is TGTGCCAGCAGCGGGGGACTAGCGGAGCTTACCGGGGAGCTGTTTTTT. Translation: CASSGGLAELTGELFF. The genes are TRBV9 and TRBJ2-2; 11 nucleotides agree with TRBD2. Germline V lookup: CDR1 SGDLS, CDR2 YYNGEE. The CDR3 extends over 16 amino acids. Trimming removed 3 bases from V and 5 bases from J; junction bases left unmatched: 6.

DNA of the CDR3: TGTGCCAGCAGCTGGGAGGGCCGCACCGGGGAGCTGTTTTTT. As protein: CASSWEGRTGELFF. V gene TRBV5-5 combines with J gene TRBJ2-2; TRBD2 agrees at 7 bases. The CDR3 totals 14 residues. The V and J ends lost 3 bases and 4 bases, in that order; junction bases with no gene match: 3. Germline V gene lookup returns CDR1 SGHKS and CDR2 YYEKEE (reference sequence). Supplemented by reference TRBV5-5 and TRBJ2-2, the full variable domain reads DAGVTQSPTHLIKTRGQQVTLRCSPISGHKSVSWYQQVLGQGPQFIFQYYEKEERGRGNFPDRFSARQFPNYSSELNVNALLLGDSALYLCASSWEGRTGELFFGEGSRLTVL.

This clonotype was seen a few times. The V call is TRBV20-1, the J call TRBJ1-1; D is unclear. CDR3 length equals 11 residues. In germline, CDR1 is DFQATT, CDR2 SNEGSKA (reference sequence). Trimming pared 6 bases from V and 4 bases from J, leaving 9 bases between. CDR3 nucleotide sequence: TGCAGTGCGCTTGACACCACTGAAGCTTTCTTT. It is translated as CSALDTTEAFF.

V is TRBV20-1 and J is TRBJ1-3; 9 bases line up with TRBD1. V was clipped by 0 bases and J by 0 bases; unmatched bases: 6. Per germline, CDR1 DFQATT and CDR2 SNEGSKA (reference sequence). This CDR3 comprises 17 residues. CDR3: CSARDNGQGLSGNTIYF. The CDR3 DNA sequence: TGCAGTGCTAGAGATAACGGACAGGGGCTCTCTGGAAACACCATATATTTT.

The V gene is TRBV9, the J gene TRBJ2-3, with 9 positions matching TRBD2. From germline, CDR1 is SGDLS and CDR2 YYNGEE. CDR3 size: 16 residues. The V gene end was trimmed by 2 bases and the J gene end by 5 bases; junction bases not matched to a gene: 9. The CDR3 protein is CASSVERGAGGDTQYF. CDR3 in DNA: TGTGCCAGCAGCGTTGAGCGGGGGGCGGGTGGAGATACGCAGTATTTT.

The CDR3 sequence is CASSLGGLLNQPQHF. The CDR3 bases are TGCGCCAGCAGCTTGGGGGGGTTGCTCAATCAGCCCCAGCATTTT. The V gene is TRBV5-1, the J gene TRBJ1-5, with D tentatively TRBD1 (5 bases). Trimming shortened V by 0 bases and J by 3 bases, and 10 bases separated the two germline ends. CDR3 length: 15 residues. The germline V gene has CDR1 SGHRS and CDR2 YFSETQ.

This clonotype was detected ten times or more. The J gene is TRBJ2-5, the V gene TRBV7-6; D gene unclear. Germline CDR1 is SGHVS and CDR2 is FNYEAQ. The V and J ends lost 4 bases and 3 bases respectively, with 9 bases between them. The CDR3 is 13 residues long. The CDR3 region has the DNA TGTGCCAGCAGCTCCCCTGGGGAAGAGACCCAGTACTTC. It translates to CASSSPGEETQYF. The entire variable domain, with the rest obtained from reference TRBV7-6 and TRBJ2-5, is as follows: GAGVSQSPRYKVTKRGQDVALRCDPISGHVSLYWYRQALGQGPEFLTYFNYEAQQDKSGLPNDRFSAERPEGSISTLTIQRTEQRDSAMYRCASSSPGEETQYFGPGTRLLVL.

There are a few counts of this clonotype. This chain uses TRBV24-1 with TRBJ1-5; 7 positions match TRBD1. The germline gives CDR1 KGHDR, CDR2 SFDVKD. There are 16 residues in the CDR3. V dropped 1 base and J dropped 3; count of bases not matched to a gene: 5. This CDR3 reads CATSDFGQATNQPQHF. Written as DNA, the CDR3 is TGTGCCACCAGTGATTTTGGACAGGCCACCAATCAGCCCCAGCATTTT.

This clonotype was observed a handful of times. This rearrangement joins TRBV5-5 to TRBJ2-6; perhaps D is TRBD1 or TRBD2 (5 bases each). This CDR3 is built from 16 residues. Germline-derived CDR1 and CDR2 are SGHKS and YYEKEE (reference sequence). V was pared by 3 bases and J by 1 base, with 11 bases between. The CDR3 DNA sequence: TGTGCCAGCAGCTCGGGGCCCCAGTCTGGGGCCAACGTCCTGACTTTC. Translating it yields CASSSGPQSGANVLTF.